This TCR beta chain was sequenced during a study of blood T cell repertoires in COVID-19. Background on the study: Acute and convalescent COVID-19 specimens originated in the United States, Italy and Spain. In each case, the material was cDNA or gDNA derived from T cells, B-cell-depleted T cells, or PBMCs.

The CDR3 has 16 amino acids. Germline V gene lookup returns CDR1 MNHEY and CDR2 SMNVEV (reference sequence). V gave up 1 base and J gave up 3 bases, with 14 bases separating them. Per the authors' pipeline: Estimation of nucleated cell counts relied on the amplification of reference gene primers. Libraries were prepared by immunoSEQ multiplex PCR; TCRdb keeps only in-frame clonotypes and omits some of them. V and J calls and clone size are those listed in that table; D and trimming were worked out from the DNA. The data show more than 95,000 clones, more than 75% seen once. The sequence was collected from a man aged 55 to 70 with acute or convalescent COVID-19. This chain joins TRBV27 and TRBJ2-3; TRBD2 is a possible D gene (6 bases). Sequencing used peripheral blood. CDR3 sequence (DNA): TGTGCCAGCAGTTTATTAGCGGTCAAAGGGACAGATACGCAGTATTTT. It translates to CASSLLAVKGTDTQYF.